These 23 T cell receptor beta chains were sequenced from one sample in a study of chemoradiotherapy in HPV16-positive cancers. Sequencing used immunoSEQ multiplex PCR; TCRdb keeps in-frame clones, though not all of them. There are around 68,000 clones in the sample; roughly 86% occur only once, and under 4.5% lies in the top ten. Source: blood, taken from a patient who underwent chemoradiotherapy. The receptors shown here come from a human donor with HPV-associated anogenital cancer.

The chain uses TRBV5-6 and TRBJ1-2; 7 bases align to TRBD1. This CDR3 is built from 12 residues. Trimming took 4 bases from V and 8 from J; bases not matched to a gene: 5. Germline V gene lookup returns CDR1 SGHDT and CDR2 YYEEEE. This CDR3 is CASSPTGSGYTF. In DNA, the CDR3 is TGTGCCAGCAGCCCGACAGGGAGCGGCTACACCTTC.

The rearrangement links TRBV5-1 to TRBJ2-3, with a possible D match to TRBD2 (5 bases). CDR1 is SGHRS and CDR2 is YFSETQ in the germline V gene. The CDR3 is 15 residues long. The V and J ends lost 4 bases and 0 bases respectively, with 12 bases between them. CDR3 residues: CASSSGPSSTDTQYF. Written as DNA, the CDR3 is TGCGCCAGCAGCAGCGGCCCCTCTAGCACAGATACGCAGTATTTT. Based on the CDR3 plus reference TRBV5-1 and TRBJ2-3, the full variable domain is KAGVTQTPRYLIKTRGQQVTLSCSPISGHRSVSWYQQTPGQGLQFLFEYFSETQRNKGNFPGRFSGRQFSNSRSEMNVSTLELGDSALYLCASSSGPSSTDTQYFGPGTRLTVL.

The V and J genes are TRBV5-8 and TRBJ2-1, with TRBD1 matching 7 bases. Per the germline V gene, CDR1 is SGHTS and CDR2 is YDEGEE. CDR3 length: 15 residues. The V and J ends lost 3 bases and 3 bases, in that order; junction bases with no gene match: 6. CDR3 in amino acids: CASSSGQTYYNEQFF. Written as DNA, the CDR3 is TGTGCCAGCAGCTCGGGACAGACCTACTACAATGAGCAGTTCTTC. Filled out from reference TRBV5-8 and TRBJ2-1, the complete variable domain reads EAGVTQSPTHLIKTRGQQATLRCSPISGHTSVYWYQQALGLGLQFLLWYDEGEERNRGNFPPRFSGRQFPNYSSELNVNALELEDSALYLCASSSGQTYYNEQFFGPGTRLTVL.

This clone appeared once. The chain carries TRBV28 and TRBJ1-2; TRBD1 agrees at 8 bases. Losses at the gene ends were 5 bases for V and 4 bases for J; bases not matched to a gene: 9. The CDR3 sequence is 15 residues long. CDR1 is MDHEN, CDR2 SYDVKM, per germline. CDR3 DNA sequence: TGTGCCAGCAGTGGGGCAGGGGGCGCCGGCTATGGCTACACCTTC. Translation gives CASSGAGGAGYGYTF.

This clone was counted only a few times. V is TRBV21-1 and J is TRBJ2-7; the table's D call, TRBD1, has no DNA check behind it. TRBV21-1 is a documented pseudogene. The CDR3 length is 16 residues. CDR3 coding DNA: TGTGCCAGCAGCAAAGCGGGACAGGGGCCTTCGGGCGAGCAGTACTTC. It specifies CASSKAGQGPSGEQYF.

V gene TRBV7-3 combines with J gene TRBJ2-1; 9 positions agree with TRBD2. CDR1 SGHTA and CDR2 FQGTGA come from the germline V gene. This CDR3 has 21 amino acids. The ends lost 3 bases at V and 6 bases at J; junction bases unmatched: 24. The CDR3 region has the DNA TGTGCCAGCAGCTTCACCCCCACCCACCGCCATATAGCGGGGGCGATCAATGAGCAGTTCTTC. This gives the protein CASSFTPTHRHIAGAINEQFF.

The chain recombines TRBV6-6 with TRBJ1-1; D is uncertain. The ends were cut back, 3 bases at V and 0 bases at J, with 8 bases in the middle. The CDR3 sequence is 14 residues long. The germline CDR1 and CDR2 sequences are MNHNY and SVGAGI (reference sequence). This CDR3 is CASSYGPMNTEAFF. In nucleotides, the CDR3 is TGTGCCAGCAGTTATGGCCCCATGAACACTGAAGCTTTCTTT.

The chain links TRBV2 to TRBJ2-7; D could derive from TRBD1 or TRBD2 (5 bases each). Trimming left V 10 bases short and J 0 bases short, with 16 bases between. CDR1 and CDR2 (germline): SNHLY, FYNNEI. This CDR3 contains 14 residues. CDR3 region: CATQPGTSSYEQYF. The DNA for the CDR3 is TGTGCCACCCAGCCAGGGACGAGCTCCTACGAGCAGTACTTC.

The rearrangement joins TRBV7-2 to TRBJ1-6, with TRBD1 as a possible D gene (5 bases). The germline V gene has CDR1 SGHTA and CDR2 FQGNSA. This CDR3 spans 16 amino acids. Trimming pared 2 bases from V and 5 bases from J, leaving 13 bases between. The CDR3 DNA sequence: TGTGCCAGCAGCTTATCTTGGGCGGGGGATAATTCACCCCTCCACTTT. Protein: CASSLSWAGDNSPLHF.

This chain links TRBV15 with TRBJ1-6, with a possible D match to TRBD1 (5 bases). Germline V gives CDR1 LNHNV, CDR2 YYDKDF (reference sequence). V dropped 1 base and J dropped 5 bases, with 9 bases sitting between them. The CDR3 covers 15 residues. In DNA form, the CDR3 reads TGTGCCACCAGCAGAGCCGGGACGCATAATTCACCCCTCCACTTT. It yields the protein CATSRAGTHNSPLHF.

The chain joins TRBV16 to TRBJ2-1; perhaps TRBD2 as D (6 bases). Germline values: CDR1 KGHSY, CDR2 FQNENV. Trimming left V 2 bases short and J 10 bases short, with 6 bases between. The CDR3 extends over 11 amino acids. This CDR3 is CASSQREEQFF. The CDR3 DNA sequence: TGTGCCAGCAGCCAACGGGAGGAGCAGTTCTTC.

The CDR3 sequence: CASRQGPNYGYTF. DNA for the CDR3: TGTGCCAGCAGACAGGGACCAAACTATGGCTACACCTTC. The chain links TRBV2 to TRBJ1-2; tentatively, D is TRBD1 (6 bases). Trimming removed 6 bases at V and 2 bases at J, with 10 bases between. In germline, CDR1 is SNHLY, CDR2 FYNNEI. The CDR3 sequence is 13 residues long.

The chain carries TRBV4-1 and TRBJ2-3; 11 bases fit TRBD2. V trimming: 0 bases; J trimming: 5 bases; junction bases outside the gene matches: 7. The CDR3 is made up of 17 amino acids. From germline, CDR1 is MGHRA and CDR2 YSYEKL. CDR3 bases: TGCGCCAGCAGCCAAGAACTAGCGGGAGCAGTGGGAGATACGCAGTATTTT. Translated: CASSQELAGAVGDTQYF.

The chain employs TRBV6-1 and TRBJ1-1; D unclear. The CDR3 is 15 residues long. Deletions cut 7 bases from V and 4 bases from J, with 19 bases between. The germline CDR1 and CDR2 sequences are MNHNS and SASEGT. CDR3 sequence: CASTYGERLGTEAFF. The CDR3 nucleotides are TGTGCCAGCACTTATGGGGAGCGGTTGGGCACTGAAGCTTTCTTT.

In its sample, this clone was seen once. V and J are TRBV20-1 and TRBJ2-7; D not certain. CDR1 DFQATT and CDR2 SNEGSKA come from the germline V gene (reference sequence). V was shortened by 2 bases and J by 7 bases, with 6 bases between the two germline ends. CDR3 length: 10 amino acids. Here the CDR3 DNA reads TGCAGTGCTAGAATTGCAGAGCAGTACTTC. It yields the protein CSARIAEQYF.

The chain links TRBV9 to TRBJ1-1; D not certain. CDR3 length: 15 residues. The V gene's germline CDR1 is SGDLS and CDR2 YYNGEE. V lost 0 bases, J lost 5 bases, and 14 bases lay in between. The chain's CDR3 is CASSVDPRLDTEAFF. In nucleotides, the CDR3 is TGTGCCAGCAGCGTAGACCCTCGACTCGATACTGAAGCTTTCTTT.

J is TRBJ1-4 and V is TRBV27; 7 bases agree with TRBD1. CDR1 is MNHEY and CDR2 is SMNVEV in the germline V gene (reference sequence). The CDR3 spans 13 residues. J gave up 6 bases and V 6 bases, and 4 bases lay outside the gene matches. The CDR3 coding sequence is TGTGCCAGCAGGGGACAGAAGTATGAAAAACTGTTTTTT. The encoded protein is CASRGQKYEKLFF.

The genes are TRBV27 and TRBJ2-3; a possible D gene is TRBD2 (5 bases). The CDR3 is 13 residues long. The ends were cut back, 6 bases at V and 3 bases at J, with 10 bases in the middle. CDR1 MNHEY and CDR2 SMNVEV come from the germline V gene (reference sequence). The CDR3 spells CASRKAATDTQYF. CDR3 bases: TGTGCCAGCAGGAAAGCGGCAACAGATACGCAGTATTTT.

Here the CDR3 reads CASSYLPGENTDTQYF. Written as DNA, the CDR3 is TGTGCCAGCAGTTACTTACCAGGAGAAAACACAGATACGCAGTATTTT. The chain has TRBV25-1 and TRBJ2-3; D ambiguous. Germline V gene data show CDR1 as MGHDK and CDR2 as SYGVNS. CDR3 length: 16 amino acids. Trimming took 5 bases from V and 2 from J, leaving 17 bases between them.

V usage is TRBV6-5 and J usage is TRBJ1-5; no reliable D call. This CDR3 comprises 14 residues. Germline assignment: CDR1 MNHEY and CDR2 SVGAGI. V was shortened by 6 bases and J by 5 bases, with 14 bases between the two germline ends. The CDR3 spells CASSSAAGYQPQHF. For the CDR3, the DNA is TGTGCCAGCAGCTCGGCAGCAGGATATCAGCCCCAGCATTTT.

This chain uses TRBV6-6 with TRBJ1-1, with 9 bases that match TRBD1. The V and J ends lost 5 bases and 6 bases, in that order; junction bases with no gene match: 10. This CDR3 is 15 amino acids long. Germline CDR1 MNHNY, CDR2 SVGAGI (reference sequence). CDR3 protein: CASSRWGQGGAEAFF. The CDR3 region has the DNA TGTGCCAGCAGTCGCTGGGGACAGGGAGGCGCTGAAGCTTTCTTT.

The chain links TRBV4-2 to TRBJ1-3; 10 bases fit TRBD1. The CDR3 totals 18 residues. Trimming at V came to 1 base and at J to 4 bases, leaving 10 bases not matched to a gene. The germline V gene encodes CDR1 LGHNA and CDR2 YNFKEQ. CDR3 sequence reads: CASSQVTPRTGGGNTIYF. The CDR3 nucleotides read TGTGCCAGCAGCCAAGTTACCCCGCGGACAGGGGGAGGAAACACCATATATTTT.

The chain carries TRBV13 and TRBJ1-1; TRBD1 agrees at 7 bases. V shed 5 bases, J shed 0 bases, and the junction held 9 bases outside the gene matches. The CDR3 is 16 residues long. Germline V gene sequence: CDR1 PRHDT, CDR2 FYEKMQ (reference sequence). In DNA, the CDR3 is TGTGCCAGCAGCCTATCCGGGACAGCCATGAACACTGAAGCTTTCTTT. Translated: CASSLSGTAMNTEAFF.